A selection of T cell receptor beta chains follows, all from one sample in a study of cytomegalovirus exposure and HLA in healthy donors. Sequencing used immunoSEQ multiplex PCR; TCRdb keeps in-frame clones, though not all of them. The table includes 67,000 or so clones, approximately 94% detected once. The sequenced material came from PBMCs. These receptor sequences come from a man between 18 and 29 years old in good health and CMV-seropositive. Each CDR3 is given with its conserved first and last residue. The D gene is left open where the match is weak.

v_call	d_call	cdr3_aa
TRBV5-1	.	CASSLDSARITEQYF
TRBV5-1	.	CASSGQGTLSADTQYF
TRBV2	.	CASSRGNEETQYF
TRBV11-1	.	CASSLRWGRTYEQYF
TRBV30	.	CAWSVRGGTEAFF
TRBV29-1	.	CSVAGAGTGELFF
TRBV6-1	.	CAIRRAANYGYTF
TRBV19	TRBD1	CASSEGQPYTEAFF
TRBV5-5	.	CASSLGTGRQETQYF
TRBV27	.	CASSLSRDNYSNQPQHF
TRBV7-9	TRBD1	CASSWGQGFNTGELFF
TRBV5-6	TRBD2	CASSLPGTSGRVTYNEQFF
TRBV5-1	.	CASSYENVLNEQFF
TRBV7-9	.	CASSFGQGGSPLHF
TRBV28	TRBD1	CASSITTGGTYNEQFF
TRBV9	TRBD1	CASSVAQGTTEAFF
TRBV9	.	CASSQGNEAFF
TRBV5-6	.	CASSFGTGSYEQYF
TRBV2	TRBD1	CASGVKGQGASGANVLTF
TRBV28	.	CASSLSGNFGAFF
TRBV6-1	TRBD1	CASRDRGKDTEAFF
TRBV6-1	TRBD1	CASRQGTVLNYGYTF